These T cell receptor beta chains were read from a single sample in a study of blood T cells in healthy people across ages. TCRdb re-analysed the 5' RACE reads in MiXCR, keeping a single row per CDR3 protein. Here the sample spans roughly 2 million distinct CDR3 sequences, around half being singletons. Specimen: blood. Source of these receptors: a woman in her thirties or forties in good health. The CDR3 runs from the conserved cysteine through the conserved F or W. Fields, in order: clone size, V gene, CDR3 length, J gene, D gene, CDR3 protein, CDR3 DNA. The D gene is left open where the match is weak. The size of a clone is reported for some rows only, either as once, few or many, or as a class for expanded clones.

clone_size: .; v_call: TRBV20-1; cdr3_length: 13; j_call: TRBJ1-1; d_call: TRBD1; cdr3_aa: CSAGGQVATEAFF; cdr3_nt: TGCAGTGCTGGCGGACAGGTAGCTACTGAAGCTTTCTTT
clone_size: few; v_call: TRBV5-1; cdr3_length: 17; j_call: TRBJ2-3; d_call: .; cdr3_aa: CASSLDGPPIPTDTQYF; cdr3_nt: TGCGCCAGCAGCTTGGATGGGCCCCCTATCCCCACAGATACGCAGTATTTT
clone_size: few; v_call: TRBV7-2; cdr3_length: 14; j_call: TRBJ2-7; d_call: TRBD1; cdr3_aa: CASSSSRTGSEQYF; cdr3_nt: TGTGCCAGCAGCTCATCCCGGACAGGGTCCGAGCAGTACTTC
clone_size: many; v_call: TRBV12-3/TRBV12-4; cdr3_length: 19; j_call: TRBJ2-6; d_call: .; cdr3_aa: CASSLALGGSGAGANVLTF; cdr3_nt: TGTGCCAGCAGTTTAGCGCTTGGGGGTAGTGGCGCTGGGGCCAACGTCCTGACTTTC
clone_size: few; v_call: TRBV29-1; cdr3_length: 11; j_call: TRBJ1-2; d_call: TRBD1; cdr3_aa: CSDGQGDGYTF; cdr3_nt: TGCAGCGACGGACAGGGGGATGGCTACACCTTC
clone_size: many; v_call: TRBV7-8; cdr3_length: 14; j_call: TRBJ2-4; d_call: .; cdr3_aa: CASSAGFAKNIQYF; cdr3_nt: TGTGCCAGCAGCGCAGGGTTTGCCAAAAACATTCAGTACTTC
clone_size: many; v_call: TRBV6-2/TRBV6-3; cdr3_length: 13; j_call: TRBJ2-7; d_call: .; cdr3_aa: CASSFGTDYEQYF; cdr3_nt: TGTGCCAGCAGTTTCGGGACGGATTACGAGCAGTACTTC
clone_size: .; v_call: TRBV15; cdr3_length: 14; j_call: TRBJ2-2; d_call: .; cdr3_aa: CATSGQGDTGELFF; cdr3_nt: TGTGCCACCAGCGGGCAGGGTGATACCGGGGAGCTGTTTTTT
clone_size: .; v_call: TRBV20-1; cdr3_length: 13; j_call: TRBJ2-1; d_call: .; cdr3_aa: CSALQGGEDEQFF; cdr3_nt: TGCAGTGCTCTACAAGGGGGGGAGGATGAGCAGTTCTTC
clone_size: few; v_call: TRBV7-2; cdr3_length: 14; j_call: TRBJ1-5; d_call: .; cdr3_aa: CASSSRGGDQPQHF; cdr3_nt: TGTGCCAGCTCATCCCGGGGAGGAGATCAGCCCCAGCATTTT
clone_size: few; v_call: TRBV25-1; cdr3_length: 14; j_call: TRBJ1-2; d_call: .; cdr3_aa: CASSGLGINYGYTF; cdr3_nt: TGTGCCAGCAGTGGCCTCGGAATAAACTATGGCTACACCTTC
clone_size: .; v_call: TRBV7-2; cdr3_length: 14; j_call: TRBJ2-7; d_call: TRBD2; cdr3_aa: CASSRPGLAYEQYF; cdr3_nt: TGTGCCAGCAGCAGACCGGGACTAGCTTACGAGCAGTACTTC
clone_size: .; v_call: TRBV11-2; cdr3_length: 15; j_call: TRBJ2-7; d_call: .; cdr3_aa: CASSRADRSSYEQYF; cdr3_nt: TGTGCCAGCAGCCGGGCGGACAGAAGCTCCTACGAGCAGTACTTC
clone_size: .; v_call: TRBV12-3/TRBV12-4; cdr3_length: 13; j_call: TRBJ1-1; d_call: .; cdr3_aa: CASGDTGGTEAFF; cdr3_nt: TGTGCCAGCGGGGACACCGGGGGGACTGAAGCTTTCTTT
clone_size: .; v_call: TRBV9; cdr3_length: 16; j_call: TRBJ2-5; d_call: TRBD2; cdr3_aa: CASSLRTSGAGETQYF; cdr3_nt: TGTGCCAGCAGCCTACGGACTAGCGGGGCGGGGGAGACCCAGTACTTC
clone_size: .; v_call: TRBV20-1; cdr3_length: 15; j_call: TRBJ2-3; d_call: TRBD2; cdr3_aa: CSASMGGGSSDTQYF; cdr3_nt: TGCAGTGCTAGTATGGGGGGGGGATCGTCAGATACGCAGTATTTT
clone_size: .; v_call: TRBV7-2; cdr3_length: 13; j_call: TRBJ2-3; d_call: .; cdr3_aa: CASSRSFRDTQYF; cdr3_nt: TGTGCCAGCAGCCGCTCCTTTAGGGATACGCAGTATTTT
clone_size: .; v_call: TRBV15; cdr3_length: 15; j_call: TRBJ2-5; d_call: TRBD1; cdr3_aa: CATSSALTGKETQYF; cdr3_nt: TGTGCCACCAGCAGTGCCCTGACAGGGAAAGAGACCCAGTACTTC
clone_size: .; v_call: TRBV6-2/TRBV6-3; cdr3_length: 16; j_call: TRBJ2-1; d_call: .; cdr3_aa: CASSPQKDSSYNEQFF; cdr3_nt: TGTGCCAGCAGTCCCCAAAAGGACAGCTCCTACAATGAGCAGTTCTTC
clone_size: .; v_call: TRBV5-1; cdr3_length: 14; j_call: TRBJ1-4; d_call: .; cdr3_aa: CASSHRDLGEKLFF; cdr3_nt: TGCGCCAGCAGCCACAGGGATTTAGGCGAAAAACTGTTTTTT
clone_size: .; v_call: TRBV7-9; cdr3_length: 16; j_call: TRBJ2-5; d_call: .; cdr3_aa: CASSLASLDRRETQYF; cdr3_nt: TGTGCCAGCAGCTTAGCATCTCTCGACAGAAGGGAGACCCAGTACTTC
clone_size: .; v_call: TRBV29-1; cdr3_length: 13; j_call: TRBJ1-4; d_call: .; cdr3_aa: CSVKYGANEKLFF; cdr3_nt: TGCAGCGTGAAATATGGGGCTAATGAAAAACTGTTTTTT
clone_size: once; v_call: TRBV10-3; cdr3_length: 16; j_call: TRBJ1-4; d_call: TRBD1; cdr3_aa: CAISRQGGALNEKLFF; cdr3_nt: TGTGCCATCTCAAGACAGGGGGGAGCCCTCAATGAAAAACTGTTTTTT
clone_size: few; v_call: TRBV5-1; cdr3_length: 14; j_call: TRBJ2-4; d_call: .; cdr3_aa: CASSLVQGENIQYF; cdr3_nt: TGCGCCAGCAGCTTGGTCCAGGGTGAGAACATTCAGTACTTC
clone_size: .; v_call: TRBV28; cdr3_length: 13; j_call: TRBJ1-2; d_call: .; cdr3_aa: CASAQARNDGYTF; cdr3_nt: TGTGCCAGCGCGCAGGCCCGCAACGATGGCTACACCTTC
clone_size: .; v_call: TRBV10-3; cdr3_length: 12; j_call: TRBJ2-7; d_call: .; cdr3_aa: CAPTGPPYEQYF; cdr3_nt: TGTGCCCCGACAGGTCCCCCCTACGAGCAGTACTTC
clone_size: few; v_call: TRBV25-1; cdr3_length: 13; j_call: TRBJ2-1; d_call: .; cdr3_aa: CASSDLSDARQFF; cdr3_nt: TGTGCCAGCAGCGATCTATCGGATGCTAGGCAGTTCTTC
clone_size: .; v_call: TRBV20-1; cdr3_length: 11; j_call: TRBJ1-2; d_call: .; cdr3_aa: CSASAGRGYTF; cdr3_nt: TGCAGTGCTAGTGCTGGGCGAGGCTACACCTTC
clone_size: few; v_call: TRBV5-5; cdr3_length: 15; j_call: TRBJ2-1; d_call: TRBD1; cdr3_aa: CASSYGQGIWNEQFF; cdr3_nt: TGTGCCAGCAGCTATGGACAGGGGATTTGGAATGAGCAGTTCTTC
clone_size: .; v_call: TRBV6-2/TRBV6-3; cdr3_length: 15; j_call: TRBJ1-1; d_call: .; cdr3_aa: CASSYRRVMNTEAFF; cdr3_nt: TGTGCCAGCAGTTACCGCAGGGTTATGAACACTGAAGCTTTCTTT
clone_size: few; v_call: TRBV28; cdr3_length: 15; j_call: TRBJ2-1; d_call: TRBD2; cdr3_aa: CASRSGTKSYNEQFF; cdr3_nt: TGTGCCAGCAGATCAGGGACTAAATCCTACAATGAGCAGTTCTTC
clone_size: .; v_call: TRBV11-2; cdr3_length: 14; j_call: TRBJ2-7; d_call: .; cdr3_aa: CASSLGYWTYEQYF; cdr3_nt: TGTGCCAGCAGCTTAGGATACTGGACCTACGAGCAGTACTTC
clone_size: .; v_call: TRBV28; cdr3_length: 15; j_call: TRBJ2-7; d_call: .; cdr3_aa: CAITLGRSPSREQYF; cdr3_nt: TGTGCCATCACGCTGGGGAGGTCACCTTCTCGCGAGCAGTACTTC
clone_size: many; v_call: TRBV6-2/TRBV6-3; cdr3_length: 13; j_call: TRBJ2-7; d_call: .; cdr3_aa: CASSYGASYEQYF; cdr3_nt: TGTGCCAGCAGTTACGGGGCTAGCTACGAGCAGTACTTC
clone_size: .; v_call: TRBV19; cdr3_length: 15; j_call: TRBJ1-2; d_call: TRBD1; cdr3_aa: CASTLGQPSNYGYTF; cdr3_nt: TGTGCCAGTACCTTGGGACAGCCATCTAACTATGGTTACACCTTC
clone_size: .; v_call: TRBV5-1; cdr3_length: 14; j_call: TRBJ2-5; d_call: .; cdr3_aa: CASSAKAGQETQYF; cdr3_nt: TGCGCCAGCAGTGCAAAGGCAGGCCAAGAGACCCAGTACTTC
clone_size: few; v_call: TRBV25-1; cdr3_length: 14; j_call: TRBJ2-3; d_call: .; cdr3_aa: CASSPGPLSNTQYF; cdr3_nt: TGTGCCAGCAGTCCCGGACCGCTGAGCAATACGCAGTATTTT
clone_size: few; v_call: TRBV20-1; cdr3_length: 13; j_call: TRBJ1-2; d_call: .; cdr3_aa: CSSTLGPVYGYTF; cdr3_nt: TGCAGTTCTACCCTAGGACCTGTCTATGGCTACACCTTC
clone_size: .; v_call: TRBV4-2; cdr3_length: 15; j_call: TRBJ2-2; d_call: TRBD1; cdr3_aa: CASSDGQGRYGELFF; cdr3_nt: TGTGCCAGCAGCGATGGACAGGGGAGATACGGGGAGCTGTTTTTT
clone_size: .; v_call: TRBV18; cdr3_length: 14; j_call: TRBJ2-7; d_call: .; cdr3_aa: CASSAPGLRDEQYF; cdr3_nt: TGTGCCAGCTCAGCCCCGGGACTCCGCGACGAGCAGTACTTC
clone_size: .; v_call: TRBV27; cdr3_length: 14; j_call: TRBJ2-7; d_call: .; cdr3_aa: CASKEGAESHEQYF; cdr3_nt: TGTGCCAGCAAGGAGGGGGCAGAGAGCCACGAGCAGTACTTC
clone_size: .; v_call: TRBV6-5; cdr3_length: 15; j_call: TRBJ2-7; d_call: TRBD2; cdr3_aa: CASRTISGGAIEQYF; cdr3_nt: TGTGCCAGCAGAACGATTAGCGGGGGGGCGATCGAGCAGTACTTC
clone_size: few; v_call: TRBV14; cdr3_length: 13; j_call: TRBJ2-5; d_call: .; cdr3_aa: CASSQDWTGDQYF; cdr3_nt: TGTGCCAGCAGCCAAGATTGGACCGGGGACCAGTACTTC
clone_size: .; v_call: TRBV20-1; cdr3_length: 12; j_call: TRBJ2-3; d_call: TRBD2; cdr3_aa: CSAERGGDTQYF; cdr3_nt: TGCAGTGCTGAGCGGGGGGGGGATACGCAGTATTTT
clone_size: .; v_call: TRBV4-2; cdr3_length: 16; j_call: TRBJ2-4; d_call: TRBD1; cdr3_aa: CASSRYPDRDRNIQYF; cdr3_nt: TGTGCCAGCAGCCGATACCCCGACAGGGACAGAAACATTCAGTACTTC
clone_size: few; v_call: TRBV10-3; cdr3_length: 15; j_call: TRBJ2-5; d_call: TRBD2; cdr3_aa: CAISELTGTKETQYF; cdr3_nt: TGTGCCATCAGTGAGTTGACCGGGACTAAAGAGACCCAGTACTTC
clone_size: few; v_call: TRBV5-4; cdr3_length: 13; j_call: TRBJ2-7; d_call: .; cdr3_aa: CASSVPSTYEQYF; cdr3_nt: TGTGCCAGCAGCGTCCCTTCGACCTACGAGCAGTACTTC
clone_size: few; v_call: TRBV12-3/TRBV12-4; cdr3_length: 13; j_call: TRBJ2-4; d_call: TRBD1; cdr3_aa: CASSVGQGAKQYF; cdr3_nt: TGTGCCAGCAGTGTAGGACAGGGGGCAAAACAGTACTTC
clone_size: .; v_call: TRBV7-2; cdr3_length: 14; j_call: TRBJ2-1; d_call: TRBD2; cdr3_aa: CASPGASGGSEQFF; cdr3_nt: TGTGCCAGCCCGGGGGCTAGCGGGGGTTCTGAGCAGTTCTTC
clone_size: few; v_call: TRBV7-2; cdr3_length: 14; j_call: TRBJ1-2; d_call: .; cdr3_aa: CASSGDQGSYGYTF; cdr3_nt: TGTGCCAGCAGCGGGGATCAGGGGAGCTATGGCTACACCTTC
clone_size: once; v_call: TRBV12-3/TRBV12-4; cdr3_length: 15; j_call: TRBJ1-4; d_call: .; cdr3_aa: CASSPGRGGPEKLFF; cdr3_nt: TGTGCCAGCAGCCCAGGCCGGGGGGGCCCAGAAAAACTGTTTTTT
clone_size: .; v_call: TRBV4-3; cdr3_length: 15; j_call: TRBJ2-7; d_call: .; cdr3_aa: CASSQGVETNYEQYF; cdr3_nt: TGCGCCAGCAGCCAAGGGGTTGAGACTAACTACGAGCAGTACTTC
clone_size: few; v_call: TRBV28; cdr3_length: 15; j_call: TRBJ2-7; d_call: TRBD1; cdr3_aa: CASLTIRDSSYEQYF; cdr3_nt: TGTGCCAGCTTAACCATCCGGGACAGTTCCTACGAGCAGTACTTC
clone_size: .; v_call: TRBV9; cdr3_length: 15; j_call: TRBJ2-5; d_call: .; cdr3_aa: CASSVGGGTEETQYF; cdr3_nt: TGTGCCAGCAGCGTAGGTGGGGGGACCGAAGAGACCCAGTACTTC
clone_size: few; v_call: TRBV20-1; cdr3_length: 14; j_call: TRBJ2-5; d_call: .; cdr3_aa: CSARTARDFRSQYF; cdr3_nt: TGCAGTGCTCGAACAGCCCGGGACTTTCGATCCCAGTACTTC
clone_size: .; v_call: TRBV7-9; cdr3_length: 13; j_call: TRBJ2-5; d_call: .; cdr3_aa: CASSPKGPETQYF; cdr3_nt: TGTGCCAGCAGCCCTAAGGGCCCAGAGACCCAGTACTTC
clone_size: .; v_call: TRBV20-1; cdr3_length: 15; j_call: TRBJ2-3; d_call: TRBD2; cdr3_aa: CSATLAGGPTDTQYF; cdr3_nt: TGCAGTGCTACACTAGCGGGGGGCCCCACAGATACGCAGTATTTT
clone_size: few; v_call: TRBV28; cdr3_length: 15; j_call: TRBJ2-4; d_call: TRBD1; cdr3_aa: CASSHRTGGKNIQYF; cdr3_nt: TGTGCCAGCAGCCATCGGACAGGTGGCAAAAACATTCAGTACTTC